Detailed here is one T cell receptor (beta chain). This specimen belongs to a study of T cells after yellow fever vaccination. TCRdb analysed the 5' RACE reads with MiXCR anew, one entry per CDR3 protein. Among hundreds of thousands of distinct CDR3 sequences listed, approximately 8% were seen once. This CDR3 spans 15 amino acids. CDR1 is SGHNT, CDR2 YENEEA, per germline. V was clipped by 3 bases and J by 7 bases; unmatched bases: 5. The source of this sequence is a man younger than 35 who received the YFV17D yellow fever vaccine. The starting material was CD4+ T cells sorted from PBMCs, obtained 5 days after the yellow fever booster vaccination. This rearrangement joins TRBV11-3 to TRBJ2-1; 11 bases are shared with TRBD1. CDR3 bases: TGTGCCAGCAGCTTTGCCGGGACAGGGGGAAATGAGCAGTTCTTC. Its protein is CASSFAGTGGNEQFF.